The clone carrying this TCR beta chain appeared a few times. Its target is not known. This record belongs to a study of T-cell memory formation after mild COVID-19. Whole-study context: TCR clusters were largely donor specific. Notes on the study in general: A subset of responding clones appeared in pre-infection memory, suggesting cross-reactive memory joined.

Germline CDR1 and CDR2: DFQATT and SNEGSKA (reference sequence). V was trimmed by 0 bases and J by 5 bases, leaving 16 bases between them. This CDR3 region has 15 residues. 5'RACE primed from the constant segment yielded TCR alpha and TCR beta cDNA libraries bearing sample barcodes and UMIs. TCRdb reprocessed the 5' RACE reads with MiXCR, giving one entry per CDR3 protein. The sample has a few hundred thousand distinct CDR3 sequences; approximately 19% are singletons. Sequencing used PBMCs or a T cell subset sorted from them (not recorded which). V usage is TRBV20-1 and J usage is TRBJ2-5; D may be TRBD2 (6 bases). The clonotype was recovered from a man aged 18-30 years who had mild COVID-19 (a few samples of this study predate the infection). Cell type and time point are not known. The CDR3 DNA reads TGCAGTGCTAGAGATTCCGCGGGGCCTGGGGAGACCCAGTACTTC. Translated: CSARDSAGPGETQYF.